The 8 T cell receptor beta chains in this list originate from one sample, sequenced in a study of blood T cell repertoires in COVID-19. Profiled with immunoSEQ multiplex PCR; TCRdb holds only in-frame clones, not every one. Here the sample spans about 200,000 clones, approximately 83% being singletons. The sequencing sample was made of peripheral blood. The receptors stem from a man aged 35 to 55 with acute or convalescent COVID-19.

V gene TRBV6-5 combines with J gene TRBJ1-5; 7 bases agree with TRBD1. This CDR3 comprises 15 residues. The germline V gene has CDR1 MNHEY and CDR2 SVGAGI. V lost 5 bases to trimming and J lost 7 bases; unmatched junction nucleotides: 11. The CDR3 reads CASSQGGSSGQPQHF. The CDR3, as DNA: TGTGCCAGCAGTCAGGGGGGATCTTCGGGACAGCCCCAGCATTTT.

The chain joins TRBV10-1 to TRBJ2-4, with D maybe TRBD2 (6 bases). Germline CDR1 and CDR2: WNHNN and SYGVQD (reference sequence). V shed 5 bases and J shed 6 bases, with 14 bases lying between them. This CDR3 is 14 amino acids long. The CDR3 region is CASSLTRAGNIQYF. The CDR3 DNA follows: TGCGCCAGCAGTCTCACTAGAGCGGGAAACATTCAGTACTTC.

The chain links TRBV10-3 to TRBJ2-2; TRBD1 might be the D (6 bases). Germline V gene sequence: CDR1 ENHRY, CDR2 SYGVKD. V was cut by 4 bases and J by 7 bases, with 16 bases left in between. There are 15 residues in the CDR3. The CDR3 spells CAISGQAGEIGELFF. The CDR3 DNA sequence: TGTGCCATCAGTGGACAGGCCGGCGAAATCGGGGAGCTGTTTTTT.

The rearrangement uses TRBV18 and TRBJ1-1; 11 nucleotides align to TRBD1. The germline V gene has CDR1 KGHSH and CDR2 LQKENI. The V and J ends lost 2 bases and 5 bases, in that order; junction bases with no gene match: 7. This CDR3 is built from 16 residues. The CDR3 region is CASSPSLGQGVTEAFF. The CDR3 nucleotides read TGTGCCAGCTCACCATCCCTGGGACAGGGGGTTACTGAAGCTTTCTTT.

This clone was seen only a few times. V and J are TRBV5-5 and TRBJ1-2, with TRBD1 matching over 7 bases. Germline V gene sequence: CDR1 SGHKS, CDR2 YYEKEE (reference sequence). With 2 bases clipped from V and 4 bases from J, the junction kept 2 bases outside the gene matches. The CDR3 consists of 13 residues. The CDR3 sequence is CASSFQGVYGYTF. The CDR3 nucleotides are TGTGCCAGCAGCTTTCAGGGGGTCTATGGCTACACCTTC.

Here the CDR3 DNA reads TGCGCCAGCAGCCCCCGGGGAGGGTCGGACTATGGCTACACCTTC. Its translation: CASSPRGGSDYGYTF. The rearrangement uses TRBV5-1 and TRBJ1-2; D not certain. Germline CDR1 SGHRS, CDR2 YFSETQ. The length of the CDR3 is 15 residues. The V end was cut by 4 bases, the J end by 3 bases, with 16 bases between.

V is TRBV11-2 and J is TRBJ2-7; D uncertain. CDR1 and CDR2 (germline): SGHAT, FQNNGV. This CDR3 spans 13 amino acids. The V end lost 2 bases, the J end lost 1 base, and 6 bases lay between the germline ends. The CDR3 DNA is TGTGCCAGCAGCTTACTTACATCCTACGAGCAGTACTTC. This gives the protein CASSLLTSYEQYF.

This chain links TRBV18 with TRBJ2-3; 9 nucleotides agree with TRBD2. The CDR3 consists of 17 residues. V dropped 3 bases and J dropped 4; count of bases not matched to a gene: 11. Per germline, CDR1 KGHSH and CDR2 LQKENI. Here the CDR3 DNA reads TGTGCCAGCTCACCGATAGGCCTAGCGGGACACGCAGATACGCAGTATTTT. Translated: CASSPIGLAGHADTQYF.